The next 29 T cell receptor beta chains were all read from a single sample in a study of chemoradiotherapy in HPV16-positive cancers. The data were produced by immunoSEQ multiplex PCR, yet TCRdb's version contains in-frame clones alone and is incomplete. Among some 32,000 clones listed, about nine tenths were seen once. Specimen: blood, collected from a patient who underwent chemoradiotherapy. The receptor source for this set is a human donor with HPV-associated anogenital cancer.

The chain recombines TRBV19 with TRBJ2-5; possibly TRBD1 for D (6 bases). CDR1 is LNHDA, CDR2 SQIVND, per germline (reference sequence). This CDR3 contains 13 residues. The V and J ends lost 5 bases and 2 bases respectively, with 9 bases between them. CDR3 loop: CASSGQRQETQYF. The CDR3 nucleotides are TGTGCCAGTAGTGGACAGAGGCAAGAGACCCAGTACTTC.

The gene calls are TRBV21-1 and TRBJ2-5; the D call of TRBD1 is as the table states it, not checked on the DNA. TRBV21-1 is a known pseudogene. The CDR3 sequence is 13 residues long. The CDR3 loop reads CASSKAQAETQYF. The CDR3 nucleotides read TGTGCCAGCAGCAAAGCCCAGGCGGAGACCCAGTACTTC.

The chain carries TRBV30 and TRBJ1-6, with 7 bases that match TRBD1. Germline V gene lookup returns CDR1 GTSNPN and CDR2 SVGIG (reference sequence). V shed 2 bases, J shed 5 bases, and the junction held 3 bases outside the gene matches. The CDR3 is 14 amino acids. CDR3 sequence reads: CAWSRDRNNSPLHF. CDR3 sequence (DNA): TGTGCCTGGAGTAGGGACAGAAATAATTCACCCCTCCACTTT.

The gene calls are TRBV18 and TRBJ1-4, with 12 positions matching TRBD1. The CDR3 runs to 15 residues. Germline assignment: CDR1 KGHSH and CDR2 LQKENI. The V gene end was trimmed by 5 bases and the J gene end by 6 bases; junction bases not matched to a gene: 4. CDR3 coding DNA: TGTGCCAGCTCAGAGGGACAGGGGGCCTATGAAAAACTGTTTTTT. Its protein is CASSEGQGAYEKLFF.

The chain recombines TRBV7-8 with TRBJ2-6; D is unclear. Germline CDR1 SGHVS, CDR2 FQNEAQ. Trimming removed 1 base from V and 3 bases from J, with 10 bases in between. The CDR3 loop spans 16 amino acids. The DNA for the CDR3 is TGTGCCAGCAGCTTAGAGGTAGTCATTGGGGCCAACGTCCTGACTTTC. Its translation is CASSLEVVIGANVLTF.

This clone was observed a handful of times. This chain uses TRBV29-1 with TRBJ1-5; D remains unclear. In germline, CDR1 is SQVTM, CDR2 ANQGSEA. The CDR3 consists of 15 residues. The V gene lost 4 bases and the J gene lost 1 base, with 14 bases spanning the gap. This chain's CDR3 is CSVVVSGISNQPQHF. For the CDR3, the DNA is TGCAGCGTTGTTGTCTCGGGAATAAGCAATCAGCCCCAGCATTTT.

The chain is built from TRBV10-2 and TRBJ2-7; D possibly matches TRBD1 or TRBD2 (5 bases each). V shed 6 bases and J shed 8 bases, with 23 bases lying between them. This CDR3 contains 15 residues. CDR1 is WSHSY, CDR2 SAAADI, per germline. The DNA for the CDR3 is TGCGCCAGCAGCCGAGCTTCGGTCGACGAGGGACAGCAGTACTTC. Translated, it gives CASSRASVDEGQQYF.

This clone occurred a few times. The chain has TRBV2 and TRBJ1-6; TRBD1 matches at 9 bases. Germline V gives CDR1 SNHLY, CDR2 FYNNEI. J gave up 8 bases and V 2 bases, and 7 bases lay outside the gene matches. CDR3 length equals 16 residues. In DNA, the CDR3 is TGTGCCAGCAGTGAATTTGACAGGGGGTGGGATTCACCCCTCCACTTT. This codes for CASSEFDRGWDSPLHF.

Here the CDR3 DNA reads TGTGCCAGCAGCTTACTCACAGGGGGCTTTACGCAGTATTTT. It translates to CASSLLTGGFTQYF. The chain recombines TRBV7-9 with TRBJ2-3, with TRBD1 matching 9 bases. This CDR3 contains 14 residues. The trim removed 2 bases at V and 8 bases at J, leaving 5 bases unmatched. Germline assignment: CDR1 SEHNR and CDR2 FQNEAQ (reference sequence).

The chain joins TRBV11-2 to TRBJ1-6; D is uncertain. V lost 1 base, J lost 10 bases, and 5 bases lay in between. The length of the CDR3 is 12 residues. Germline lookup yields CDR1 SGHAT and CDR2 FQNNGV. The CDR3 here is CASSLAQSPLHF. DNA for the CDR3: TGTGCCAGCAGCTTAGCTCAATCACCCCTCCACTTT.

This clone appeared once. The chain links TRBV4-2 to TRBJ2-4, with 12 nucleotides matching TRBD2. Germline CDR1 reads LGHNA; CDR2 reads YNFKEQ. The length of the CDR3 is 17 residues. V lost 3 bases to trimming and J lost 1 base; unmatched junction nucleotides: 4. The DNA of the CDR3 is TGTGCCAGCAGCCAGGTCGGGACTAGCGGGGCCAAAAACATTCAGTACTTC. It codes for CASSQVGTSGAKNIQYF.

The rearrangement joins TRBV2 to TRBJ2-7, with D tentatively TRBD1 or TRBD2 (6 bases each). V was clipped by 2 bases and J by 3 bases, with 11 bases between them. Germline V gene data show CDR1 as SNHLY and CDR2 as FYNNEI. This CDR3 contains 14 residues. CDR3 DNA sequence: TGTGCCAGCAGTGAACGGGGGCGGGTCTACGAGCAGTACTTC. It encodes CASSERGRVYEQYF.

This chain joins TRBV6-5 and TRBJ2-7; the D gene could be TRBD1 or TRBD2 (5 bases each). Trimming cost V 0 bases and J 0 bases, with 12 bases left between them. The CDR3 runs to 16 residues. CDR1 and CDR2 from the germline V gene are MNHEY and SVGAGI. Written as DNA, the CDR3 is TGTGCCAGCAGTTACTCCGGGGCGGAGCACTCCTACGAGCAGTACTTC. This sequence encodes CASSYSGAEHSYEQYF.

The V and J genes are TRBV6-1 and TRBJ2-7, with TRBD2 as a possible D gene (5 bases). V dropped 5 bases and J dropped 4 bases, with 12 bases sitting between them. Germline-derived CDR1 and CDR2 are MNHNS and SASEGT. This CDR3 has 13 amino acids. Here the CDR3 DNA reads TGTGCCAGCAGTCTAAATCCGGGGTACGAGCAGTACTTC. Its translation is CASSLNPGYEQYF.

This rearrangement joins TRBV7-9 to TRBJ2-5, with 7 bases that match TRBD1. The CDR3 covers 15 residues. V dropped 5 bases and J dropped 5; count of bases not matched to a gene: 11. The germline V gene has CDR1 SEHNR and CDR2 FQNEAQ (reference sequence). The CDR3 coding sequence is TGTGCCAGCAGCCCGTCCCTGACAGGGTGGGAGACCCAGTACTTC. Residues: CASSPSLTGWETQYF.

The chain couples TRBV5-6 to TRBJ1-1; D possibly corresponds to TRBD1 (6 bases). CDR1 and CDR2 from the germline V gene are SGHDT and YYEEEE. The CDR3 spans 11 residues. The V end lost 3 bases, the J end lost 11 bases, and 11 bases lay between the germline ends. CDR3 DNA sequence: TGTGCCAGCAGCTCGGCGGGGGCCGCTTTCTTT. Translated: CASSSAGAAFF.

J is TRBJ2-1 and V is TRBV27; no reliable D call. CDR1 is MNHEY, CDR2 SMNVEV, per germline (reference sequence). V was clipped by 5 bases and J by 0 bases, with 17 bases between them. The CDR3 length is 17 residues. The DNA for the CDR3 is TGTGCCAGCAGTCCCCGGGCACTGGTTAGCTCCTACAATGAGCAGTTCTTC. Its translation: CASSPRALVSSYNEQFF.

The chain employs TRBV14 and TRBJ2-7, with D possibly TRBD1 on 5 matching bases. V was trimmed by 5 bases and J by 3 bases, leaving 14 bases between them. CDR1 is SGHDN and CDR2 is FVKESK in the germline V gene. The CDR3 is made up of 14 amino acids. CDR3: CASSVRGRGYEQYF. CDR3 nucleotides: TGTGCCAGCAGCGTAAGGGGTAGGGGCTACGAGCAGTACTTC.

This clone was found once. This chain connects TRBV7-2 to TRBJ2-2, with 11 bases fitting TRBD2. The CDR3 consists of 15 residues. Germline V gene sequence: CDR1 SGHTA, CDR2 FQGNSA. V was pared by 2 bases and J by 5 bases, with 1 base of the junction left unmatched. CDR3 loop: CASSLRLAGTGELFF. CDR3 nucleotides: TGTGCCAGCAGCTTACGACTAGCGGGGACCGGGGAGCTGTTTTTT.

The chain is built from TRBV7-9 and TRBJ2-1, with 13 bases aligning to TRBD2. CDR3 size: 15 residues. Losses at the gene ends were 5 bases for V and 7 bases for J; bases not matched to a gene: 5. The V gene's germline CDR1 is SEHNR and CDR2 FQNEAQ (reference sequence). The CDR3 protein is CASSPTSGGFNEQFF. The CDR3 DNA reads TGTGCCAGCAGCCCGACTAGCGGGGGGTTTAATGAGCAGTTCTTC.

The genes are TRBV20-1 and TRBJ2-5; D not certain. The CDR3 length is 11 residues. V lost 3 bases, J lost 4 bases, and 6 bases lay in between. Germline-derived CDR1 and CDR2 are DFQATT and SNEGSKA (reference sequence). CDR3: CSARKGETQYF. CDR3 sequence (DNA): TGCAGTGCTAGGAAGGGAGAGACCCAGTACTTC.

This chain uses TRBV19 with TRBJ2-3, with 8 bases lining up with TRBD1. CDR1 is LNHDA and CDR2 is SQIVND in the germline V gene (reference sequence). The CDR3 contains 15 residues. Trimming cost V 5 bases and J 3 bases; bases outside gene matches: 7. The CDR3 region is CASSERTGITDTQYF. CDR3 sequence (DNA): TGTGCCAGTAGTGAGAGGACAGGGATTACAGATACGCAGTATTTT.

Only a few counts were recorded for this clone. This chain uses TRBV7-6 with TRBJ1-1; TRBD1 is a possible D gene (5 bases). The CDR3 covers 15 residues. Germline assignment: CDR1 SGHVS and CDR2 FNYEAQ. V was clipped by 5 bases and J by 2 bases, with 15 bases between them. This CDR3 reads CASSPGAGPNTEAFF. In nucleotides, the CDR3 is TGTGCCAGCAGCCCAGGAGCAGGGCCCAACACTGAAGCTTTCTTT.

This clone was recorded once. The chain employs TRBV11-2 and TRBJ2-2; D might be TRBD1 (6 bases). Germline values: CDR1 SGHAT, CDR2 FQNNGV. V was pared by 2 bases and J by 4 bases, with 14 bases between. The CDR3 contains 16 residues. CDR3 residues: CASSLIPGVSTGELFF. The CDR3 DNA sequence: TGTGCCAGCAGCTTAATCCCAGGGGTCTCCACCGGGGAGCTGTTTTTT. Full variable domain (remainder filled in from reference TRBV11-2 and TRBJ2-2): EAGVAQSPRYKIIEKRQSVAFWCNPISGHATLYWYQQILGQGPKLLIQFQNNGVVDDSQLPKDRFSAERLKGVDSTLKIQPAKLEDSAVYLCASSLIPGVSTGELFFGEGSRLTVL.

In this sample, this clone turned up a few times. The chain has TRBV30 and TRBJ2-5, with 7 bases matching TRBD2. V trimming: 4 bases; J trimming: 5 bases; junction bases outside the gene matches: 13. This CDR3 region has 15 residues. Germline V gene sequence: CDR1 GTSNPN, CDR2 SVGIG (reference sequence). CDR3 sequence: CAWTPQRGGSETQYF. The CDR3 bases are TGTGCCTGGACCCCCCAGCGGGGAGGGTCGGAGACCCAGTACTTC.

CDR3 nucleotides: TGTGCCAGCCGGGCTTTCCATGAGCAGTTCTTC. This gives the protein CASRAFHEQFF. V is TRBV6-1 and J is TRBJ2-1; D remains unclear. CDR3 length: 11 residues. Deletions cut 8 bases from V and 8 bases from J, with 10 bases between. Germline CDR1 reads MNHNS; CDR2 reads SASEGT.

J is TRBJ2-2 and V is TRBV4-3; 8 nucleotides line up with TRBD1. The germline V gene has CDR1 LGHNA and CDR2 YSLEER. V was clipped by 0 bases and J by 4 bases; unmatched bases: 4. This CDR3 has 16 amino acids. The CDR3 DNA follows: TGCGCCAGCAGCCAAGACAGGGGGCGCCGCACCGGGGAGCTGTTTTTT. It translates to CASSQDRGRRTGELFF.

The V call is TRBV7-9, the J call TRBJ2-7; D possibly uses TRBD1 or TRBD2 (5 bases each). Germline CDR1 and CDR2: SEHNR and FQNEAQ (reference sequence). The CDR3 runs 14 residues. V was pared by 2 bases and J by 2 bases, with 10 bases between. CDR3 bases: TGTGCCAGCAGCTTACGGGGACCGACCTACGAGCAGTACTTC. It yields the protein CASSLRGPTYEQYF.

The rearrangement uses TRBV30 and TRBJ2-3; 9 bases line up with TRBD1. V gave up 5 bases and J gave up 3 bases; unmatched junction bases: 9. The CDR3 sequence is 15 residues long. Germline CDR1 and CDR2: GTSNPN and SVGIG (reference sequence). The CDR3: CAWESGTGLTDTQYF. The CDR3 nucleotides are TGTGCCTGGGAGTCCGGGACAGGGCTAACAGATACGCAGTATTTT.